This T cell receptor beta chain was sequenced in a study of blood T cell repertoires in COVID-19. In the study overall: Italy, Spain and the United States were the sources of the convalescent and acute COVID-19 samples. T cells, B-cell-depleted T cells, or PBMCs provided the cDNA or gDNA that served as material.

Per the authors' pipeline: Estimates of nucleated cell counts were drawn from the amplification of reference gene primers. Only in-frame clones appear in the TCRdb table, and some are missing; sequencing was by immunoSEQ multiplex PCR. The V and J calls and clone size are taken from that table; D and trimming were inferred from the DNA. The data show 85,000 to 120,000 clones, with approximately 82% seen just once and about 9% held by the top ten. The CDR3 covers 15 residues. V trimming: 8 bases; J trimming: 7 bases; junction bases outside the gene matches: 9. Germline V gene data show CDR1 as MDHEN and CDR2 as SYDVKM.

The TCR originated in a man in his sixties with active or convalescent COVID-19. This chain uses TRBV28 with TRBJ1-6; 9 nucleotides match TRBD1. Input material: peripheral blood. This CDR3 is CASRDQGQGNSPLHF. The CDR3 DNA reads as TGTGCCAGCCGCGACCAGGGACAGGGCAATTCACCCCTCCACTTT.